These 13 T cell receptor beta chains came from one sample sequenced in a study of blood T cell repertoires in COVID-19. Clones were sequenced by immunoSEQ multiplex PCR, and TCRdb holds only the in-frame ones, with some missing. The sample consists of about 130,000 clones, approximately 81% of them appearing once. Sequencing was performed on peripheral blood. These receptors were collected from a man between 40 and 49 years old with active or convalescent COVID-19.

CDR3 sequence reads: CASRLGDEQYF. The CDR3 nucleotides read TGTGCCAGCCGTCTCGGGGACGAGCAGTACTTC. The genes are TRBV19 and TRBJ2-7, with TRBD2 as a possible D gene (5 bases). Trimming stripped 9 bases from V and 5 bases from J, with 11 bases between. The CDR3 loop spans 11 amino acids. CDR1 and CDR2 (germline): LNHDA, SQIVND (reference sequence).

The chain combines TRBV5-6 with TRBJ1-2; a possible D gene is TRBD1 (6 bases). The CDR3 extends over 13 amino acids. Looked up from germline, CDR1 is SGHDT and CDR2 is YYEEEE. The V gene lost 5 bases and the J gene lost 8 bases, with 16 bases spanning the gap. The CDR3 spells CASSSQRGGGYTF. The CDR3 DNA sequence: TGTGCCAGCAGTTCACAGCGTGGGGGCGGCTACACCTTC.

The chain links TRBV11-3 to TRBJ1-2; 8 positions agree with TRBD1. Trimming at V came to 0 bases and at J to 4 bases, leaving 10 bases not matched to a gene. Per the germline V gene, CDR1 is SGHNT and CDR2 is YENEEA. The CDR3 has 17 residues. CDR3 sequence: CASSLDASRGLGYGYTF. DNA for the CDR3: TGTGCCAGCAGCTTAGATGCGAGCAGGGGGCTCGGCTATGGCTACACCTTC.

The CDR3 DNA is TGTGCCACCAGTGATCCAGGGGTACGGCAGCCCCAGCATTTT. Residues: CATSDPGVRQPQHF. This sequence joins TRBV24-1 and TRBJ1-5, with D perhaps matching TRBD1 (6 bases). The CDR3 is 14 residues long. Germline values: CDR1 KGHDR, CDR2 SFDVKD. V gave up 3 bases and J gave up 7 bases, with 12 bases separating them.

The gene calls are TRBV27 and TRBJ1-2; D remains ambiguous. Trimming took 8 bases from V and 8 from J, leaving 18 bases between them. The germline V gene encodes CDR1 MNHEY and CDR2 SMNVEV (reference sequence). The length of the CDR3 is 13 residues. CDR3 protein: CASGRRETRGYTF. In DNA, the CDR3 is TGTGCCAGCGGCAGGAGGGAGACAAGGGGCTACACCTTC.

The V and J genes are TRBV11-1 and TRBJ2-5, with unresolved D. The germline gives CDR1 SGHAT, CDR2 FQDESV (reference sequence). The length of the CDR3 is 14 residues. The V end lost 4 bases, the J end lost 5 bases, and 14 bases lay between the germline ends. The chain's CDR3 is CASSSVALVETQYF. The CDR3 region has the DNA TGTGCCAGCAGCTCGGTCGCGTTGGTGGAGACCCAGTACTTC.

This sequence joins TRBV15 and TRBJ1-5; 7 bases are a match to TRBD1. Per the germline V gene, CDR1 is LNHNV and CDR2 is YYDKDF (reference sequence). There are 16 residues in the CDR3. Trimming removed 5 bases from V and 1 base from J; junction bases left unmatched: 8. The DNA of the CDR3 is TGTGCCACCAGCGCCGACAGGGTTGGGAGCAATCAGCCCCAGCATTTT. This translates into CATSADRVGSNQPQHF.

The CDR3: CASSSTGVEGYTF. The CDR3 DNA reads TGTGCCAGCAGTTCCACAGGGGTGGAGGGCTACACCTTC. The V call is TRBV6-5, the J call TRBJ1-2; TRBD1 agrees at 7 bases. Germline lookup yields CDR1 MNHEY and CDR2 SVGAGI. J was trimmed by 8 bases and V by 4 bases; bases with no gene match: 7. This CDR3 has 13 amino acids.

This clone has only a few counts. The chain recombines TRBV11-2 with TRBJ1-2, with no clear D. Trimming removed 1 base from V and 3 bases from J, with 6 bases in between. CDR1 is SGHAT and CDR2 is FQNNGV in the germline V gene. The CDR3 spans 13 residues. CDR3 in DNA: TGTGCCAGCAGCTTAGGGACTTACTATGGCTACACCTTC. As protein: CASSLGTYYGYTF.

The V call is TRBV5-4, the J call TRBJ2-1, with D possibly being TRBD1 (5 bases). Germline CDR1 and CDR2: SGHNT and YYREEE (reference sequence). V was pared by 4 bases and J by 5 bases, with 16 bases between. The CDR3 is 15 residues long. The CDR3 sequence: CASSLWQGADNEQFF. The CDR3 DNA sequence: TGTGCCAGCAGCCTATGGCAGGGCGCAGACAATGAGCAGTTCTTC.

The chain joins TRBV5-5 to TRBJ2-1; D gene ambiguous. V gave up 0 bases and J gave up 0 bases, with 7 bases separating them. The CDR3 consists of 15 residues. CDR1 is SGHKS, CDR2 YYEKEE, per germline (reference sequence). The CDR3 sequence is CASSLERSSYNEQFF. The CDR3 coding sequence is TGTGCCAGCAGCTTGGAGAGGAGCTCCTACAATGAGCAGTTCTTC.

The chain links TRBV3-1 (or the pseudogene TRBV3-2) to TRBJ1-1; possibly TRBD1 for D (6 bases). CDR3 length: 13 amino acids. The germline V gene encodes CDR1 LGHDT and CDR2 YNNKEL (reference sequence). Trimming stripped 1 base from V and 4 bases from J, with 7 bases between. In nucleotides, the CDR3 is TGTGCCAGCAGCCAAGTCAGGGGCACTGAAGCTTTCTTT. It encodes CASSQVRGTEAFF.

This clone was recorded once. This sequence joins TRBV4-3 and TRBJ2-3; possibly TRBD1 for D (6 bases). The V end was cut by 0 bases, the J end by 9 bases, with 16 bases between. CDR3 length: 15 residues. CDR1 LGHNA and CDR2 YSLEER come from the germline V gene. CDR3 coding DNA: TGCGCCAGCAGCCAAGAGTCGGGGACACCCGGGACGCAGTATTTT. Its translation: CASSQESGTPGTQYF.